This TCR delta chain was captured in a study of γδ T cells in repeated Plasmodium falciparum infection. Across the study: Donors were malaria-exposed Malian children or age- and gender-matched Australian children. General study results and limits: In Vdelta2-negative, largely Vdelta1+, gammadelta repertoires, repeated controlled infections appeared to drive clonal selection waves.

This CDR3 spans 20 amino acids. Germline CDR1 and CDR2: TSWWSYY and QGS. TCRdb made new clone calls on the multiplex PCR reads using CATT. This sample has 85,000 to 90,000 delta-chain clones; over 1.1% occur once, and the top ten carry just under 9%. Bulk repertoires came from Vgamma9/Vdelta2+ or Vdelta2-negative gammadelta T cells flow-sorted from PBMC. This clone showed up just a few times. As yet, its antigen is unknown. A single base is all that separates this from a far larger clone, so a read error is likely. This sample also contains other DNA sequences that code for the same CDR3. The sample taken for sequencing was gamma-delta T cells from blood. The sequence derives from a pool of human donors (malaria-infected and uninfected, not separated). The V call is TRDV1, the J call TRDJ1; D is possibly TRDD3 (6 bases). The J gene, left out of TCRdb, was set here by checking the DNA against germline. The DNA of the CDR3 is TGTGCCCTTGGGGAACAAAGGGGCTCCCCACGATGGGATAAAGCCGATAAACTCATCTTT. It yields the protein CALGEQRGSPRWDKADKLIF.